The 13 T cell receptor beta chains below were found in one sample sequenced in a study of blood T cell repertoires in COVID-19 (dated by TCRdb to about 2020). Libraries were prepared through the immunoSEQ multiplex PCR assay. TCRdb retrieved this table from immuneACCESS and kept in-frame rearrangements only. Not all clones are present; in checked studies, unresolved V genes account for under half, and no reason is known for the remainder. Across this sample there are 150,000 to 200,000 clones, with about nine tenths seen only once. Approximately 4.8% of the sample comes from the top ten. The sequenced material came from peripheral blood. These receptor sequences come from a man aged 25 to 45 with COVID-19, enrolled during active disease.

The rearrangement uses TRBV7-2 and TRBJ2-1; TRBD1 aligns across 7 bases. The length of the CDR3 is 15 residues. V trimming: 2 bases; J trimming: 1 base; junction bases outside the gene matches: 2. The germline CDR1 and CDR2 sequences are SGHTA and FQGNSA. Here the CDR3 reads CASSLTTGSYNEQFF. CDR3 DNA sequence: TGTGCCAGCAGCTTAACGACAGGGTCCTACAATGAGCAGTTCTTC.

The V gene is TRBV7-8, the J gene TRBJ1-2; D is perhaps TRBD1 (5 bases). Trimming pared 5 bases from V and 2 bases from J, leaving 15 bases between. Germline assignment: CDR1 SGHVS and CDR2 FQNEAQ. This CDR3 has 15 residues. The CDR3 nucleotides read TGTGCCAGCAGCCCTTCAGGACGGACAAACTATGGCTACACCTTC. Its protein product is CASSPSGRTNYGYTF. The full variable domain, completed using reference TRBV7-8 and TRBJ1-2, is GAGVSQSPRYKVAKRGQDVALRCDPISGHVSLFWYQQALGQGPEFLTYFQNEAQLDKSGLPSDRFFAERPEGSVSTLKIQRTQQEDSAVYLCASSPSGRTNYGYTFGSGTRLTVV.

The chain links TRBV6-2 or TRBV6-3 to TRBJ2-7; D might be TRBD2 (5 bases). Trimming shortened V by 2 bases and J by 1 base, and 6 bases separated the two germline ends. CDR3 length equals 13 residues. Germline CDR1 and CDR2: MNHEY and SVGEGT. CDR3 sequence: CASSYRGSYEQYF. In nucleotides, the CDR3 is TGTGCCAGCAGTTACCGCGGGTCCTACGAGCAGTACTTC.

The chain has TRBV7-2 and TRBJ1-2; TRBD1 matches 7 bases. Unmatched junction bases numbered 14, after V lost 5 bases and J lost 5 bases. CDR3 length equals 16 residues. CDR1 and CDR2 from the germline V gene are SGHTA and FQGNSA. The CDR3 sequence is CASSTQRRDRGYGYTF. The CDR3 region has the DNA TGTGCCAGCAGCACGCAACGCCGGGACAGAGGGTATGGCTACACCTTC.

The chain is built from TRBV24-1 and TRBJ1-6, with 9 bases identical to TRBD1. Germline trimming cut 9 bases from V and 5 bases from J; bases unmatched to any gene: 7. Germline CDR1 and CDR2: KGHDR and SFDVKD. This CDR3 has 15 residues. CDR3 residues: CATQAGDRDNSPLHF. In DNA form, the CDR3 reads TGTGCCACCCAGGCCGGGGACAGGGATAATTCACCCCTCCACTTT.

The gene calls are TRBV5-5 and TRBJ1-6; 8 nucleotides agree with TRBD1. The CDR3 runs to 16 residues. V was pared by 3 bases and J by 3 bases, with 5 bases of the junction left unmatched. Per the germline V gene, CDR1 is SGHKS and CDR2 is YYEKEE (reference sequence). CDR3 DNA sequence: TGTGCCAGCAGCTCAGAAACAGGGGGCTATAATTCACCCCTCCACTTT. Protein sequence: CASSSETGGYNSPLHF.

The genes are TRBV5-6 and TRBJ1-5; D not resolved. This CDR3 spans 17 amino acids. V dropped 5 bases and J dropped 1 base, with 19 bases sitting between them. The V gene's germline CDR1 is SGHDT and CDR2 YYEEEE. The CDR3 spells CASSPPGPGSSNQPQHF. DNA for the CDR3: TGTGCCAGCAGTCCGCCCGGCCCCGGGTCGAGCAATCAGCCCCAGCATTTT.

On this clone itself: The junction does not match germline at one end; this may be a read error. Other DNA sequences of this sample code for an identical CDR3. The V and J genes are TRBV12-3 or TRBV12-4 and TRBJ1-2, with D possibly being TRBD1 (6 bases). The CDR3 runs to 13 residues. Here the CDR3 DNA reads TGCGCCAGCAGTTTTGGGACACCCTATGGCTACACCTTC. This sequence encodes CASSFGTPYGYTF.

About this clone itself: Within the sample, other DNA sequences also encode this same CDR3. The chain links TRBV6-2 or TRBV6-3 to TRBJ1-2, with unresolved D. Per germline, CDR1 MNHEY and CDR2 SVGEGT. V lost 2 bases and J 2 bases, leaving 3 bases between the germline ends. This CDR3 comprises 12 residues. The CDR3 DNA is TGTGCCAGCAGTTACCAGAACTATGGCTACACCTTC. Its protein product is CASSYQNYGYTF.

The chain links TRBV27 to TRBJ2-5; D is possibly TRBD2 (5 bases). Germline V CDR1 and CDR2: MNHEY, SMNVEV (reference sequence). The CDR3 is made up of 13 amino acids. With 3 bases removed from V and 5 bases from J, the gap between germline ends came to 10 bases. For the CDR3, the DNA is TGTGCCAGCAGTTTCCGGGGTTACGAGACCCAGTACTTC. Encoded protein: CASSFRGYETQYF.

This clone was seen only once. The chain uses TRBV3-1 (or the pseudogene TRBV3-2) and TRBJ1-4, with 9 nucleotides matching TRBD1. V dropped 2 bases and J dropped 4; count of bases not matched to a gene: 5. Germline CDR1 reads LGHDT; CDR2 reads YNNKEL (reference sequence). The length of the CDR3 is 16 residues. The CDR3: CASSQTGTGINEKLFF. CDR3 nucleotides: TGTGCCAGCAGCCAAACCGGGACAGGGATTAATGAAAAACTGTTTTTT.

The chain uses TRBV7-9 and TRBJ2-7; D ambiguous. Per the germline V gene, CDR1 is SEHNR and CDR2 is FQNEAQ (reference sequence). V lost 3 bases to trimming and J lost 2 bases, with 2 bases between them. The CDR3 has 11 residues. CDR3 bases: TGTGCCAGCAGCTTTACCTACGAGCAGTACTTC. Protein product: CASSFTYEQYF.

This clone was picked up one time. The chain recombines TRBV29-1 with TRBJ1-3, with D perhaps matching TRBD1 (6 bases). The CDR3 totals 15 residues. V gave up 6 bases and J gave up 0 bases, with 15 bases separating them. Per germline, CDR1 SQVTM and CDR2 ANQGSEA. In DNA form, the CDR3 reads TGCAGCGTCCAGGCCGGACAGTCCTCTGGAAACACCATATATTTT. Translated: CSVQAGQSSGNTIYF.